This T cell receptor beta chain originates from a study of synovial regulatory T cells in juvenile arthritis. Background on the study: Treatments: a few naive, roughly 6 methotrexate, one methotrexate plus infliximab, one unknown.

Overall study findings and caveats: Synovial Tregs shared more CDR3 sequences with iaTregs than other blood Tregs. Across patients, iaTreg TCR repertoires were mostly private, partly shared with synovial Teff and blood CPL.

Details on this clone: Its antigen is still unknown.

This CDR3 has 15 amino acids. The DNA is not on file. Germline CDR1 is MNHNS and CDR2 is SASEGT. Profiled with immunoSEQ multiplex PCR; TCRdb holds only in-frame clones, not every one. The sample totals about 10,000 clones. The clonotype was recovered from a donor between 2 and 29 years old with juvenile idiopathic arthritis. This rearrangement joins TRBV6-1 to TRBJ2-7; the TCRdb D gene call, TRBD1, has no DNA to confirm it. Source material: Treg cells from blood. Indicated subset: remaining (HLA-DR-negative) circulating blood Treg cells. This CDR3 is CASRFVGGAGYEQYF.